The 30 T cell receptor beta chains in this list originate from one sample, sequenced in a study of blood T cells in healthy people across ages. A J-beta primer mix and a sample-barcoded 5' primer were used in a second PCR of about 7 to 12 cycles. Via MiXCR, TCRdb re-called the 5' RACE reads, giving one row per CDR3 protein. The sample consists of over 600,000 distinct CDR3 sequences, 46% of them appearing once. Sample: blood. The source is a man older than 75 in good health.

This chain joins TRBV6-5 and TRBJ1-2; 7 nucleotides agree with TRBD1. The J segment lost 3 bases and the V segment lost 6 bases, leaving 4 bases of the junction unmatched. The CDR3 sequence is 13 residues long. From germline, CDR1 is MNHEY and CDR2 SVGAGI. CDR3 in DNA: TGTGCCAGCAGAGACAGGGACTACTATGGCTACACCTTC. Its translation: CASRDRDYYGYTF.

CDR3 in amino acids: CASRTGTSGRRNYEQYF. The CDR3 DNA reads TGTGCCAGCAGAACCGGGACTAGCGGGAGGAGAAACTACGAGCAGTACTTC. The rearrangement uses TRBV27 and TRBJ2-7; 15 nucleotides align to TRBD2. The length of the CDR3 is 17 residues. The junction had 9 bases not matched to a gene; V was cut back by 6 bases and J by 3 bases. CDR1 MNHEY and CDR2 SMNVEV come from the germline V gene (reference sequence).

V gene TRBV24-1 combines with J gene TRBJ1-5, with 10 bases that match TRBD1. CDR3 length: 15 amino acids. Losses at the gene ends were 4 bases for V and 6 bases for J; bases not matched to a gene: 5. Germline V gene sequence: CDR1 KGHDR, CDR2 SFDVKD. The CDR3 coding sequence is TGTGCCACCAGTGACTCCGGGACAGGGGCTCAGCCCCAGCATTTT. The encoded protein is CATSDSGTGAQPQHF.

This clonotype was observed a handful of times. The rearrangement links TRBV28 to TRBJ1-2; TRBD1 agrees at 8 bases. Losses at the gene ends were 6 bases for V and 8 bases for J; bases not matched to a gene: 11. The CDR3 runs 14 residues. The germline gives CDR1 MDHEN, CDR2 SYDVKM. CDR3 loop: CASRNSDRASGYTF. DNA for the CDR3: TGTGCCAGCAGAAATTCGGACAGGGCCAGCGGCTACACCTTC.

The CDR3 nucleotides are TGTGCCAGCAGGGAGGGCCTAGCCAAAAACATTCAGTACTTC. Its translation: CASREGLAKNIQYF. The rearrangement joins TRBV7-2 to TRBJ2-4, with D possibly TRBD2 on 6 matching bases. V lost 6 bases and J 0 bases, leaving 9 bases between the germline ends. The CDR3 contains 14 residues. Germline V gene lookup returns CDR1 SGHTA and CDR2 FQGNSA.

A few counts support this clonotype. V usage is TRBV14 and J usage is TRBJ1-2; a weak D match, TRBD1 (6 bases). The CDR3 runs 13 residues. CDR1 SGHDN and CDR2 FVKESK come from the germline V gene. Trimming took 8 bases from V and 4 from J, leaving 14 bases between them. CDR3 in amino acids: CASDQGFGYGYTF. The CDR3 nucleotides read TGTGCCAGCGATCAGGGGTTTGGCTATGGCTACACCTTC. Complete variable domain (other parts from reference TRBV14 and TRBJ1-2): EAGVTQFPSHSVIEKGQTVTLRCDPISGHDNLYWYRRVMGKEIKFLLHFVKESKQDESGMPNNRFLAERTGGTYSTLKVQPAELEDSGVYFCASDQGFGYGYTFGSGTRLTVV.

This chain uses TRBV30 with TRBJ2-1; D is possibly TRBD2 (8 bases). V was cut by 4 bases and J by 5 bases, with 18 bases left in between. Germline lookup yields CDR1 GTSNPN and CDR2 SVGIG (reference sequence). The CDR3 extends over 15 amino acids. CDR3 bases: TGTGCCTGGACCAGGGGGGGAGCGGGAGACAATGAGCAGTTCTTC. Translating gives CAWTRGGAGDNEQFF.

The chain uses TRBV12-3 or TRBV12-4 and TRBJ1-5; TRBD1 matches 10 bases. The CDR3 is 15 residues long. The J segment lost 7 bases and the V segment lost 3 bases, leaving 6 bases of the junction unmatched. The chain's CDR3 is CASSLGTGVGQPQHF. The CDR3 bases are TGTGCCAGCAGTTTGGGGACAGGGGTGGGCCAGCCCCAGCATTTT.

In regard to this clonotype: An end of the junction differs from the germline gene, which may be a read error. This rearrangement joins TRBV7-7 to TRBJ2-7; D possibly matches TRBD1 or TRBD2 (5 bases each). The germline CDR1 and CDR2 sequences are SSHAT and FNYEAQ (reference sequence). This CDR3 contains 15 residues. CDR3 in DNA: TGTGCTAGCAGCTTAGGGGACGATCCTTCCTACGAGCAGTACTTC. This gives the protein CASSLGDDPSYEQYF.

V usage is TRBV5-1 and J usage is TRBJ2-3; 11 nucleotides agree with TRBD2. Losses at the gene ends were 2 bases for V and 4 bases for J; bases not matched to a gene: 6. The CDR3 covers 16 residues. Germline V gives CDR1 SGHRS, CDR2 YFSETQ. This chain's CDR3 is CASSFRLAGNPDTQYF. CDR3 sequence (DNA): TGCGCCAGCAGCTTCAGACTAGCGGGAAATCCAGATACGCAGTATTTT.

This clonotype was found a few times. The chain couples TRBV5-1 to TRBJ2-7; no definite D call. The CDR3 loop spans 13 amino acids. With 0 bases removed from V and 1 base from J, the gap between germline ends came to 5 bases. Germline assignment: CDR1 SGHRS and CDR2 YFSETQ. CDR3 region: CASSLVESYEQYF. The CDR3 DNA is TGCGCCAGCAGCTTGGTGGAGTCCTACGAGCAGTACTTC.

This clonotype was seen more than once but under ten times. The chain employs TRBV14 and TRBJ2-4; no definite D call. The DNA matches TRBJ2-7 better at its end, which makes the J call doubtful. This CDR3 is 14 amino acids long. The germline V gene encodes CDR1 SGHDN and CDR2 FVKESK. The CDR3 protein is CASSQDFGSYEQYF. The CDR3 DNA reads TGTGCCAGCAGCCAAGATTTCGGCAGTTACGAGCAGTACTTC.

This chain connects TRBV7-8 to TRBJ2-7; D gene uncertain. Trimming removed 1 base at V and 4 bases at J, with 11 bases between. The CDR3 runs 14 residues. Germline V lookup: CDR1 SGHVS, CDR2 FQNEAQ. The CDR3: CASSLEARWYEQYF. Here the CDR3 DNA reads TGTGCCAGCAGCTTAGAGGCTAGATGGTACGAGCAGTACTTC.

This clonotype was picked up a small number of times. The chain couples TRBV3-1 to TRBJ2-5, with D possibly being TRBD1 or TRBD2 (5 bases each). CDR1 and CDR2 from the germline V gene are LGHDT and YNNKEL (reference sequence). This CDR3 contains 15 residues. V lost 3 bases and J 3 bases, leaving 14 bases between the germline ends. In nucleotides, the CDR3 is TGTGCCAGCAGCCAGTATGGGACGGAGAAAGAGACCCAGTACTTC. Translation gives CASSQYGTEKETQYF.

In this sample, this clonotype turned up a few times. This rearrangement joins TRBV20-1 to TRBJ1-4, with D hard to call. The CDR3 length is 14 residues. From germline, CDR1 is DFQATT and CDR2 SNEGSKA (reference sequence). V lost 6 bases and J 4 bases, leaving 15 bases between the germline ends. CDR3 DNA sequence: TGCAGTGCGCTCATGGGGTCCAATAATGAAAAACTGTTTTTT. Its protein product is CSALMGSNNEKLFF.

This chain links TRBV5-6 with TRBJ2-1; D gene ambiguous. Trimming stripped 7 bases from V and 3 bases from J, with 11 bases between. The CDR3 contains 13 residues. The germline V gene encodes CDR1 SGHDT and CDR2 YYEEEE. Here the CDR3 reads CASGKANYNEQFF. CDR3 DNA: TGTGCCAGCGGCAAAGCGAACTACAATGAGCAGTTCTTC.

The J gene is TRBJ2-3, the V gene TRBV25-1; D is uncertain. Germline V gene lookup returns CDR1 MGHDK and CDR2 SYGVNS. This CDR3 comprises 11 residues. V lost 1 base and J 9 bases, leaving 5 bases between the germline ends. CDR3 DNA: TGTGCCAGCAGTGAATCGCTGACGCAGTATTTT. As protein: CASSESLTQYF.

The genes are TRBV12-3 or TRBV12-4 and TRBJ2-4, with D perhaps being TRBD1 or TRBD2 (5 bases each). The end of the DNA is better explained by TRBJ2-7, so the J call may be wrong. This CDR3 is built from 13 residues. CDR3 sequence: CASTTGPSNEQYF. The CDR3 DNA follows: TGTGCCAGCACCACGGGACCCTCTAACGAGCAGTACTTC.

This clonotype was counted only a few times. The V gene is TRBV5-6, the J gene TRBJ2-1, with 10 bases identical to TRBD2. The trim removed 1 base at V and 5 bases at J, leaving 9 bases unmatched. CDR1 and CDR2 (germline): SGHDT, YYEEEE. This CDR3 contains 17 residues. CDR3 residues: CASSLYPGLAPHNEQFF. For the CDR3, the DNA is TGTGCCAGCAGCTTGTATCCGGGACTAGCGCCCCACAATGAGCAGTTCTTC.

The rearrangement joins TRBV14 to TRBJ2-3, with 7 positions matching TRBD1. The CDR3 runs 14 residues. Germline V gene sequence: CDR1 SGHDN, CDR2 FVKESK. V lost 7 bases, J lost 0 bases, and 4 bases stayed unmatched. The DNA for the CDR3 is TGTGCCAGCAAGGGGGCCTCTAGCACAGATACGCAGTATTTT. As protein: CASKGASSTDTQYF.

This sequence joins TRBV21-1 and TRBJ2-5. TRBV21-1 is a listed pseudogene. CDR3 length: 13 amino acids. In DNA form, the CDR3 reads TGTGCCAGCGGTTCGACATGTTGCGAGACCCAGTACTTC. Translating it yields CASGSTCCETQYF.

This clonotype was seen repeatedly, ten times or more. This chain links TRBV7-8 with TRBJ2-4, with D tentatively TRBD2 (5 bases). CDR1 SGHVS and CDR2 FQNEAQ come from the germline V gene. CDR3 size: 14 residues. V was pared by 1 base and J by 6 bases, with 10 bases between. The CDR3: CASSLGGISNIQYF. In nucleotides, the CDR3 is TGTGCCAGCAGCTTAGGAGGGATATCAAACATTCAGTACTTC. Filled out from reference TRBV7-8 and TRBJ2-4, the complete variable domain reads GAGVSQSPRYKVAKRGQDVALRCDPISGHVSLFWYQQALGQGPEFLTYFQNEAQLDKSGLPSDRFFAERPEGSVSTLKIQRTQQEDSAVYLCASSLGGISNIQYFGAGTRLSVL.

This clonotype was observed a handful of times. This chain connects TRBV7-9 to TRBJ2-5; maybe TRBD2 (6 bases). Judging by the DNA end, TRBJ2-7 fits better; the J call may be wrong. The germline V gene encodes CDR1 SEHNR and CDR2 FQNEAQ (reference sequence). The CDR3 consists of 20 residues. The CDR3 here is CAIKQINPRDSYLNSYEQYF. In nucleotides, the CDR3 is TGTGCCATTAAGCAGATTAACCCCCGGGACTCCTACCTTAACTCCTACGAGCAGTACTTC.

This clonotype turned up a few times. The chain joins TRBV28 to TRBJ2-3; no clear D gene. Germline V CDR1 and CDR2: MDHEN, SYDVKM. The CDR3 covers 14 residues. V lost 4 bases and J 1 base, leaving 9 bases between the germline ends. DNA for the CDR3: TGTGCCAGCAGTTCCCTGGGCCGCACAGATACGCAGTATTTT. Translation: CASSSLGRTDTQYF.

The chain uses TRBV20-1 and TRBJ2-5; 10 bases map to TRBD2. The CDR3 is 16 amino acids. J was trimmed by 2 bases and V by 1 base; bases with no gene match: 7. Germline V gives CDR1 DFQATT, CDR2 SNEGSKA (reference sequence). The CDR3: CSARVFLAGEQETQYF. In nucleotides, the CDR3 is TGCAGTGCTAGAGTATTTCTAGCGGGAGAACAAGAGACCCAGTACTTC.

V and J are TRBV12-3 or TRBV12-4 and TRBJ2-3; TRBD1 aligns across 8 bases. J gave up 2 bases and V 6 bases, and 7 bases lay outside the gene matches. The CDR3 extends over 15 amino acids. CDR3 region: CASRELTGATDTQYF. The CDR3 DNA is TGTGCCAGCAGGGAACTGACAGGGGCCACAGATACGCAGTATTTT.

The chain has TRBV3-1 and TRBJ2-7; D unclear. The CDR3 loop spans 15 amino acids. Trimming left V 1 base short and J 1 base short, with 11 bases between. The germline V gene has CDR1 LGHDT and CDR2 YNNKEL (reference sequence). CDR3 amino acids: CASSQGTVVSYEQYF. CDR3 nucleotides: TGTGCCAGCAGCCAAGGGACGGTCGTATCCTACGAGCAGTACTTC.

This clonotype has at least ten counts. The chain carries TRBV7-2 and TRBJ2-7; possibly TRBD1 for D (5 bases). This CDR3 is built from 12 residues. In germline, CDR1 is SGHTA, CDR2 FQGNSA. V lost 4 bases to trimming and J lost 5 bases, with 9 bases between them. The CDR3 DNA reads TGTGCCAGCAGCTCAGGGTTTCACGAGCAGTACTTC. This gives the protein CASSSGFHEQYF.

This chain links TRBV12-3 or TRBV12-4 with TRBJ2-3, with D perhaps given as TRBD1 or TRBD2 (5 bases each). The CDR3 extends over 15 amino acids. The germline V and J ends were trimmed by 5 bases and 3 bases, with 15 bases remaining between them. CDR3 sequence: CASSLGLGETDTQYF. The CDR3 DNA reads TGTGCCAGCAGTCTTGGCTTGGGGGAAACAGATACGCAGTATTTT.

This chain joins TRBV29-1 and TRBJ2-7, with 11 nucleotides matching TRBD1. The V and J ends lost 6 bases and 6 bases, in that order; junction bases with no gene match: 7. The CDR3 runs 13 residues. Germline V gene lookup returns CDR1 SQVTM and CDR2 ANQGSEA. CDR3 sequence: CSVSGQGDGEQYF. The CDR3 DNA follows: TGCAGCGTCTCGGGACAGGGGGACGGCGAGCAGTACTTC.